The next 14 T cell receptor beta chains were all read from a single sample in a study of shared clonotypes between healthy human individuals. Profiling relied on immunoSEQ multiplex PCR, and the TCRdb table lists in-frame clones only, not all of them. The sample consists of about 99,000 clones, less than 60% of them appearing once. Sequencing used PBMCs. The receptors were gathered from a woman in her forties in good health. Some clones in this sample may be carry-over from other donors' samples.

This clone was recorded a few times. V is TRBV11-2 and J is TRBJ2-7; D not resolved. The CDR3 spans 14 residues. Germline V gene data show CDR1 as SGHAT and CDR2 as FQNNGV. Trimming shortened V by 1 base and J by 0 bases, and 7 bases separated the two germline ends. The chain's CDR3 is CASSLARRSYEQYF. The DNA for the CDR3 is TGTGCCAGCAGCTTAGCCAGGCGCTCCTACGAGCAGTACTTC.

The CDR3 nucleotides read TGTGCCAGCAGCTTGGTGCCACTGAGGGGCTTGTACTTC. Translated: CASSLVPLRGLYF. V is TRBV5-6 and J is TRBJ2-4; D is possibly TRBD1 or TRBD2 (5 bases each). This CDR3 has 13 residues. The germline gives CDR1 SGHDT, CDR2 YYEEEE. With 0 bases removed from V and 15 bases from J, the gap between germline ends came to 16 bases.

The V gene is TRBV7-8, the J gene TRBJ1-1; TRBD1 is a possible D gene (6 bases). In germline, CDR1 is SGHVS, CDR2 FQNEAQ. The CDR3 is made up of 15 amino acids. Trimming took 5 bases from V and 0 from J, leaving 13 bases between them. This chain's CDR3 is CASSPSTGVNTEAFF. In nucleotides, the CDR3 is TGTGCCAGCAGCCCCTCGACAGGAGTGAACACTGAAGCTTTCTTT.

The chain links TRBV6-4 to TRBJ2-3, with TRBD2 matching 9 bases. This CDR3 has 15 residues. Germline CDR1 reads MRHNA; CDR2 reads SNTAGT. The V gene end was trimmed by 10 bases and the J gene end by 4 bases; junction bases not matched to a gene: 12. CDR3 nucleotide sequence: TGTGCCACCTCCCCCCGAGCGGGAGGTGCAGATACGCAGTATTTT. It encodes CATSPRAGGADTQYF.

Only a few counts were recorded for this clone. The chain carries TRBV7-8 and TRBJ2-7; D is perhaps TRBD2 (5 bases). Germline V gene lookup returns CDR1 SGHVS and CDR2 FQNEAQ. The CDR3 is 14 amino acids. Trimming shortened V by 2 bases and J by 0 bases, and 8 bases separated the two germline ends. Written as DNA, the CDR3 is TGTGCCAGCAGCTTATCCGGGAACTCCTACGAGCAGTACTTC. Translating it yields CASSLSGNSYEQYF.

The chain employs TRBV6-1 and TRBJ2-7; D may be TRBD2 (5 bases). The length of the CDR3 is 12 residues. V lost 10 bases, J lost 3 bases, and 13 bases lay in between. CDR1 is MNHNS, CDR2 SASEGT, per germline. The CDR3 nucleotides are TGTGCCACAATTGACGGGAACTACGAGCAGTACTTC. Encoded protein: CATIDGNYEQYF.

The rearrangement joins TRBV7-2 to TRBJ2-1; D remains ambiguous. Germline loops: CDR1 SGHTA, CDR2 FQGNSA. V was cut by 5 bases and J by 8 bases, with 10 bases left in between. The CDR3 covers 12 residues. CDR3 protein: CASSPSYYEQFF. The CDR3 coding sequence is TGTGCCAGCAGCCCCTCGTATTATGAGCAGTTCTTC.

In the case of this clone: A read error is the likely source, as a far larger clone sits one nucleotide away. Different DNA sequences within this sample yield the same CDR3. This rearrangement joins TRBV19 to TRBJ1-5, with a possible D match to TRBD1 (6 bases). The CDR3 has 14 amino acids. CDR1 and CDR2 from the germline V gene are LNHDA and SQIVND (reference sequence). Written as DNA, the CDR3 is TGCGCCAGTAGTATAAGGGGGGAGCGTCAGCCCCAGCATTTT. As protein: CASSIRGERQPQHF.

This clone was observed at least ten times. V gene TRBV6-5 combines with J gene TRBJ1-5; unclear D gene. Germline assignment: CDR1 MNHEY and CDR2 SVGAGI. The V gene lost 7 bases and the J gene lost 0 bases, with 7 bases spanning the gap. CDR3 length: 13 amino acids. DNA for the CDR3: TGTGCCAGCAAAAGGAATAGCAATCAGCCCCAGCATTTT. It yields the protein CASKRNSNQPQHF.

The rearrangement joins TRBV28 to TRBJ2-1, with 8 bases identical to TRBD2. The J segment lost 8 bases and the V segment lost 6 bases, leaving 12 bases of the junction unmatched. The CDR3 extends over 15 amino acids. Germline V gives CDR1 MDHEN, CDR2 SYDVKM. The CDR3 region has the DNA TGTGCCAGCAGAACCGGGACTAGGGTCTTGTATGAGCAGTTCTTC. Translating it yields CASRTGTRVLYEQFF.

This clone was recorded at least ten times. The genes are TRBV10-3 and TRBJ1-3; tentatively, D is TRBD1 (5 bases). Trimming cost V 10 bases and J 3 bases, with 19 bases left between them. The CDR3 runs to 15 residues. CDR1 ENHRY and CDR2 SYGVKD come from the germline V gene. In DNA, the CDR3 is TGTGCCACGCGAGACAACCCAGGGAGTGGAAACACCATATATTTT. Its translation: CATRDNPGSGNTIYF.

This clone was observed many times. The chain has TRBV29-1 and TRBJ2-3; D is unclear. Germline CDR1 reads SQVTM; CDR2 reads ANQGSEA. Trimming took off 4 bases at V and 2 bases at J, with 10 bases between the two ends. The CDR3 runs 13 residues. In DNA form, the CDR3 reads TGCAGCGTTGTTGTACTGTCCACAGATACGCAGTATTTT. The encoded protein is CSVVVLSTDTQYF.

This rearrangement joins TRBV6-6 to TRBJ2-7, with 11 bases aligning to TRBD1. Looked up from germline, CDR1 is MNHNY and CDR2 is SVGAGI (reference sequence). The CDR3 loop spans 14 amino acids. V shed 7 bases, J shed 4 bases, and the junction held 6 bases outside the gene matches. The CDR3 protein is CASKPGTGGYEQYF. The CDR3 region has the DNA TGTGCCAGCAAACCCGGGACAGGGGGGTACGAGCAGTACTTC.

Remarks on this clone: This likely came from a read error, as a far larger clone is one base away. This CDR3 is missing its conserved last phenylalanine or tryptophan, likely due to a read error. This rearrangement joins TRBV28 to TRBJ2-3; either TRBD1 or TRBD2 may fit D (6 bases each). This CDR3 region has 15 residues. Germline V gene data show CDR1 as MDHEN and CDR2 as SYDVKM. The V end was cut by 6 bases, the J end by 2 bases, with 15 bases between. The CDR3, as DNA: TGTGCCAGCAGCCTTGGGGGCGGGGACACAGATACGCAGTATTCT. Amino acid sequence: CASSLGGGDTDTQYS.